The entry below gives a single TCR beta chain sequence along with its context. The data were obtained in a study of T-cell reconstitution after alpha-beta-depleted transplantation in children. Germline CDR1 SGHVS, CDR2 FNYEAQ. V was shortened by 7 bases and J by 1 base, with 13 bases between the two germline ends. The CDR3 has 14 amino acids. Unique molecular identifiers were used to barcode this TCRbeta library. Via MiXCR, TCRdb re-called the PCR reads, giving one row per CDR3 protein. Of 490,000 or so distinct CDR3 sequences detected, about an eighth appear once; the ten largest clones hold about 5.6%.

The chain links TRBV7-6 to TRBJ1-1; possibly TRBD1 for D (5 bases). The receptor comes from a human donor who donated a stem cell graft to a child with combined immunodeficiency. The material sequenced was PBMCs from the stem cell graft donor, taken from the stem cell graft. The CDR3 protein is CASIQGPENTEAFF. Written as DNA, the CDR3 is TGTGCCAGCATCCAGGGCCCCGAGAACACTGAAGCTTTCTTT.